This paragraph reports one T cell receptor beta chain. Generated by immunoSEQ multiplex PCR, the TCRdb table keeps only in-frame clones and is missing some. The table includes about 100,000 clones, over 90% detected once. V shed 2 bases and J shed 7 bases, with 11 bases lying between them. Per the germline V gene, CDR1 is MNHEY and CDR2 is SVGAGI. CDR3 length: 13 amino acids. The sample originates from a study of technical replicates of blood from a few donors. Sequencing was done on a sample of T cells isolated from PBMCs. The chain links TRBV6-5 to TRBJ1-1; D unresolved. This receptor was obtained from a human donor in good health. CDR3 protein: CASSYQAGDEAFF. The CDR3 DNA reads TGTGCCAGCAGTTACCAGGCCGGCGATGAAGCTTTCTTT.